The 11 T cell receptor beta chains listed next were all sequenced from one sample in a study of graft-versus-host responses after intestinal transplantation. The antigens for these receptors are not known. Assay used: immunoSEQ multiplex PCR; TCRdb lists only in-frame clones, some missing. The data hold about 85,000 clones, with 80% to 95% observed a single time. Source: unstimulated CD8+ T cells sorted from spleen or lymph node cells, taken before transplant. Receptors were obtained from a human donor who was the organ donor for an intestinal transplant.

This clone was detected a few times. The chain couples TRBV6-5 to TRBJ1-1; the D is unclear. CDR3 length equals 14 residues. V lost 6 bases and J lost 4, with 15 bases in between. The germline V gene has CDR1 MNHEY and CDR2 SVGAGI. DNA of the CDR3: TGTGCCAGCAGACAGCAAGGAGGAGGCACTGAAGCTTTCTTT. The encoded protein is CASRQQGGGTEAFF.

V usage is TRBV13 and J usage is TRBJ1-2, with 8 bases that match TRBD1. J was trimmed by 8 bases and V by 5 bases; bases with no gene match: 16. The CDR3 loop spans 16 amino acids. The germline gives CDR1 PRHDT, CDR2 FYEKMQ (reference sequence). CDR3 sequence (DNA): TGTGCCAGCAGCATGATGCGCGAGACAGGGGCGGCGGGCTACACCTTC. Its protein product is CASSMMRETGAAGYTF.

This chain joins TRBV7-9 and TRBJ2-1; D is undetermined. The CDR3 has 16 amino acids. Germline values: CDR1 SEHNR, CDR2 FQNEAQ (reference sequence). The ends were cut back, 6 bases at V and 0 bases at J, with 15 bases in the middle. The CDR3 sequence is CASSYEISSSYNEQFF. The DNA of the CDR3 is TGTGCCAGCAGTTACGAGATTTCGAGCTCCTACAATGAGCAGTTCTTC.

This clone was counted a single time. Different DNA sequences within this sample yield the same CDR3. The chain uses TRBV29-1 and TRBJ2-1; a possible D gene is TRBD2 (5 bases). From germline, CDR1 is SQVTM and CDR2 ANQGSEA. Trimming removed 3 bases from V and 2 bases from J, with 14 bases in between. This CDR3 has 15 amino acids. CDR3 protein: CSVEDGVGPYNEQFF. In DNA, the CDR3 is TGCAGCGTTGAGGACGGGGTCGGCCCCTACAATGAGCAGTTCTTC.

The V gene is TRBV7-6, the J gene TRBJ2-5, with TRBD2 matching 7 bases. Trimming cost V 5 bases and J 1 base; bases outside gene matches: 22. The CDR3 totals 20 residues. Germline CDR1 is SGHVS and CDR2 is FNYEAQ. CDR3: CASSPLHRDPGGGLQETQYF. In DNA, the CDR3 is TGTGCCAGCAGCCCCTTGCACCGGGACCCGGGAGGCGGGCTCCAAGAGACCCAGTACTTC. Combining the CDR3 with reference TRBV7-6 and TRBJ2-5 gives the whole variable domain GAGVSQSPRYKVTKRGQDVALRCDPISGHVSLYWYRQALGQGPEFLTYFNYEAQQDKSGLPNDRFSAERPEGSISTLTIQRTEQRDSAMYRCASSPLHRDPGGGLQETQYFGPGTRLLVL.

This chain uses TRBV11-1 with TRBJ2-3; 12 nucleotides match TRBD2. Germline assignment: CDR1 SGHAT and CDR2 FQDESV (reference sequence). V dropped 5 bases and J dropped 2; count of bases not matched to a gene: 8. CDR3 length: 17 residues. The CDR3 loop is CASSLDLAGGYTDTQYF. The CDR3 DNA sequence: TGTGCCAGCAGCCTCGATCTAGCGGGGGGGTACACAGATACGCAGTATTTT.

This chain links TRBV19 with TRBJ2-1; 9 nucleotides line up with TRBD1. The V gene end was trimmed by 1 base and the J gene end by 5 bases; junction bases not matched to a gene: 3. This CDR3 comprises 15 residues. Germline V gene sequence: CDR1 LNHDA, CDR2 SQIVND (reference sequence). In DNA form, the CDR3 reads TGTGCCAGTAGTATAGGGGGGACAGGGAACAATGAGCAGTTCTTC. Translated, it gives CASSIGGTGNNEQFF.

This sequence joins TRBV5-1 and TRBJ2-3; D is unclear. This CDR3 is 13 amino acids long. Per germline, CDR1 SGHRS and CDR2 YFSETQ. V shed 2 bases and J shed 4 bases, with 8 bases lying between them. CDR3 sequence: CASSLPPPDTQYF. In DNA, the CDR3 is TGCGCCAGCAGCTTACCACCGCCAGATACGCAGTATTTT.

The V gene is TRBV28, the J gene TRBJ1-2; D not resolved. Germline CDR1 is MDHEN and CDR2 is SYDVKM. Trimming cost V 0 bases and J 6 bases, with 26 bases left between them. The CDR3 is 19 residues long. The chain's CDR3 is CASSLCTACFVGYTDGYTF. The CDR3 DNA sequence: TGTGCCAGCAGTTTATGCACAGCGTGCTTCGTCGGGTATACGGATGGCTACACCTTC.

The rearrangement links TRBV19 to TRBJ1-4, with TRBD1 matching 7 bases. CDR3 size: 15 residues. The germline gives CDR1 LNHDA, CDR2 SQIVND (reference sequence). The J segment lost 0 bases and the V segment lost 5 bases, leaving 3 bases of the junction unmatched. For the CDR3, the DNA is TGTGCCAGTAGTGACAGGGTGGCAACTAATGAAAAACTGTTTTTT. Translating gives CASSDRVATNEKLFF.

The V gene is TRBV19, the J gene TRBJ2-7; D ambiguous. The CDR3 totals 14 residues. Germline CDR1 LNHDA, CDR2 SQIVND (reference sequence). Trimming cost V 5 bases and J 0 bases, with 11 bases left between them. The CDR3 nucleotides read TGTGCCAGTAGTGATCCCGGGCCCTCCTACGAGCAGTACTTC. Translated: CASSDPGPSYEQYF.